This T cell receptor (beta chain) was captured by sequencing in a study of cytomegalovirus exposure and HLA in healthy donors. Study overall: Among the approximately 400 genotyped donors, 70% to 90% were placed in the Caucasian-associated ancestry cluster. Notes on the study in general: Reports indicate that TCR beta sequences accurately predicted the HLA-A and HLA-B alleles of most subjects.

60 Vbeta and 13 Jbeta primers were used in PCR. As originally analysed: Later reanalysis found roughly 80 million unique TCR beta chains, roughly 10 million of them shared. The data were produced by immunoSEQ multiplex PCR, yet TCRdb's version contains in-frame clones alone and is incomplete. D and trimming come from the DNA, and the V and J calls and clone size come from that table. Counted here are around 190,000 clones, 86% occurring once; the ten biggest clones make up around 0.31%. The germline gives CDR1 SEHNR, CDR2 FQNEAQ (reference sequence). V was shortened by 5 bases and J by 7 bases, with 15 bases between the two germline ends. This CDR3 comprises 13 residues. Note on this clone: No antigen is known for it.

The chain combines TRBV7-9 with TRBJ2-7; no clear D gene. This TCR derives from a woman aged 25 to 39 in good health and CMV-seronegative. The specimen sequenced was PBMCs. The CDR3 DNA is TGTGCCAGCAGCCCCTCGACCCCGGGTGAGCAGTACTTC. It specifies CASSPSTPGEQYF. The variable domain in full, with the rest retrieved from reference TRBV7-9 and TRBJ2-7, is DTGVSQNPRHKITKRGQNVTFRCDPISEHNRLYWYRQTLGQGPEFLTYFQNEAQLEKSRLLSDRFSAERPKGSFSTLEIQRTEQGDSAMYLCASSPSTPGEQYFGPGTRLTVT.